This T cell receptor (beta chain) was recorded in a study of T cells after yellow fever vaccination. The wider study: Any fraction with a low cell number was prepared using SMART-Seq v4 Ultra Low Input.

From germline, CDR1 is SGHRS and CDR2 YFSETQ. V was clipped by 0 bases and J by 5 bases, with 11 bases between them. CDR3 size: 15 residues. Study-wide points: Only a minor proportion of clonotypes was detected across both CD4 and CD8 compartments. At 95% to 98% for CD4 and 88% for CD8, most primary-vaccination clones showed up again after the booster.

The authors made TCR cDNA by 5'RACE template switching, adding a universal primer site and UMIs. TCRdb used MiXCR to reprocess the 5' RACE reads, holding one entry per CDR3 protein. The sample has some 320,000 distinct CDR3 sequences, around 4.4% seen once. This clonotype was counted at least ten times. Antigen specificity is unknown. This material consisted of PBMCs, taken 15 days after the yellow fever booster vaccination. The chain combines TRBV5-1 with TRBJ2-2; unclear D gene. The TCR originated in a man between 18 and 29 years old who received the YFV17D yellow fever vaccine. CDR3 residues: CASSLGSLLTGELFF. The DNA for the CDR3 is TGCGCCAGCAGCTTGGGGAGTCTACTTACCGGGGAGCTGTTTTTT.